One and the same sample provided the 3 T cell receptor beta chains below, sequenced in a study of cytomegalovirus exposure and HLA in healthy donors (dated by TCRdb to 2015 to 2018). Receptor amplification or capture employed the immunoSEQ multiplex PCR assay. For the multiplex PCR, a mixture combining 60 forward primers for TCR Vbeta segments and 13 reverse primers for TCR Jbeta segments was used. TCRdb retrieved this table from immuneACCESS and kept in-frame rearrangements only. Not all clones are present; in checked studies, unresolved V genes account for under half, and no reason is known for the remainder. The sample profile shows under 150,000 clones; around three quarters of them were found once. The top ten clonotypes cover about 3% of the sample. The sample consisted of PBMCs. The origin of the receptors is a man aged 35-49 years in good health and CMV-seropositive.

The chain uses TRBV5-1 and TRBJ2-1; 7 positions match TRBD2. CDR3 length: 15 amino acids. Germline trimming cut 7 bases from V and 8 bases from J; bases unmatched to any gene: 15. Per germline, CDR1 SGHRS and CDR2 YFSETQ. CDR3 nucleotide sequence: TGCGCCAGCGGACTGACTAGCACCCTTTTTTATGAGCAGTTCTTC. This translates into CASGLTSTLFYEQFF. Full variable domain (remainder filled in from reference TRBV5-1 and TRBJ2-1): KAGVTQTPRYLIKTRGQQVTLSCSPISGHRSVSWYQQTPGQGLQFLFEYFSETQRNKGNFPGRFSGRQFSNSRSEMNVSTLELGDSALYLCASGLTSTLFYEQFFGPGTRLTVL.

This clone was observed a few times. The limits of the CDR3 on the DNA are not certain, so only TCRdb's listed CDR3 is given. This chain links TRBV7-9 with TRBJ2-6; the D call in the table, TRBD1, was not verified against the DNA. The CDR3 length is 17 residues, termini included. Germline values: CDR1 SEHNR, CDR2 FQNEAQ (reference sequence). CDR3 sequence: CASSTSTGGDGANVLTF.

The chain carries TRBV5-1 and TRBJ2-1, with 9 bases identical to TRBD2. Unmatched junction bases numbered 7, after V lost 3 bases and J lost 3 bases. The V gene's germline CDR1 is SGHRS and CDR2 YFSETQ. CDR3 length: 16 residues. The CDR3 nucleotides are TGCGCCAGCAGCTCATTAGCGGGAGAGATCTACAATGAGCAGTTCTTC. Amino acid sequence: CASSSLAGEIYNEQFF.